The sequence of this T cell receptor beta chain was determined in a study of a mutant IDH1 vaccine in newly diagnosed glioma. Study at large: Most had both radiotherapy and temozolomide beforehand; others had only one. Overall study findings and caveats: Immune responses induced by vaccination arose in around 93% of the patients.

On this clone itself: What it binds is unknown.

The CDR3 length is 9 residues. V gave up 5 bases and J gave up 10 bases, with 8 bases separating them. Germline CDR1 and CDR2: DFQATT and SNEGSKA (reference sequence). Here immunoSEQ multiplex PCR was the method, and the copy in TCRdb shows in-frame clones only, minus some. The repertoire holds 60,000 to 100,000 clones, with approximately 85% as singletons. The time point here: week 23, last vaccination. All doses held 300 ug of mutant IDH1 20-mer peptide, with topical imiquimod. This receptor was obtained from a woman aged 45 to 65 with glioma. This specimen consisted of PBMCs, obtained from a glioma patient whose treatment included an IDH1 peptide vaccine. This chain uses TRBV20-1 with TRBJ1-2; unclear D gene. The CDR3 coding sequence is TGCAGTGCTGCTGACCACTACACCTTC. This gives the protein CSAADHYTF.